The 31 T cell receptor beta chains in this list originate from one sample, sequenced in a study of identical twins. One entry per CDR3 protein results from TCRdb running MiXCR on the 5' RACE reads. The table lists 690,000 or so distinct CDR3 sequences, 8% to 9% of them singletons. A further study also used this sample, focusing on yellow fever vaccine responses in identical twins.

Sequenced material: PBMCs. The receptor source for this set is a woman between 18 and 29 years old in good health.

This clonotype was picked up a small number of times. This rearrangement joins TRBV13 to TRBJ2-1, with 9 bases matching TRBD1. Germline CDR1 and CDR2: PRHDT and FYEKMQ (reference sequence). The V segment lost 0 bases and the J segment 7 bases; nucleotides outside the gene matches: 7. The CDR3 totals 16 residues. The DNA for the CDR3 is TGTGCCAGCAGCTTAGGGCGGGACAGGGTATTGAATGAGCAGTTCTTC. Translating gives CASSLGRDRVLNEQFF.

This clonotype has ten or more counts. The V gene is TRBV20-1, the J gene TRBJ2-3, with 10 bases aligning to TRBD2. The V gene end was trimmed by 6 bases and the J gene end by 1 base; junction bases not matched to a gene: 10. Germline CDR1 reads DFQATT; CDR2 reads SNEGSKA (reference sequence). The CDR3 extends over 16 amino acids. CDR3 loop: CSANLAGETGTDTQYF. Here the CDR3 DNA reads TGCAGTGCCAACCTAGCGGGAGAAACTGGCACAGATACGCAGTATTTT.

The chain is built from TRBV7-2 and TRBJ2-2, with TRBD2 matching over 7 bases. The CDR3 extends over 16 amino acids. V trimming: 8 bases; J trimming: 7 bases; junction bases outside the gene matches: 16. Germline CDR1 SGHTA, CDR2 FQGNSA. CDR3 sequence (DNA): TGTGCCAGCTTAAAGGAGCTCGCAGGGAGGGGCGGGGAGCTGTTTTTT. This sequence encodes CASLKELAGRGGELFF. Drawing the rest from reference TRBV7-2 and TRBJ2-2, the complete variable domain is GAGVSQSPSNKVTEKGKDVELRCDPISGHTALYWYRQSLGQGLEFLIYFQGNSAPDKSGLPSDRFSAERTGGSVSTLTIQRTQQEDSAVYLCASLKELAGRGGELFFGEGSRLTVL.

In its sample, this clonotype was seen many times. This rearrangement joins TRBV20-1 to TRBJ2-5; D perhaps matches TRBD1 (5 bases). The V gene's germline CDR1 is DFQATT and CDR2 SNEGSKA (reference sequence). The length of the CDR3 is 13 residues. V dropped 2 bases and J dropped 4 bases, with 11 bases sitting between them. This CDR3 reads CSARIPGLETQYF. The CDR3 nucleotides read TGCAGTGCTAGAATTCCAGGGTTAGAGACCCAGTACTTC.

This clonotype has a count of ten or more. The chain combines TRBV5-1 with TRBJ2-2; D is possibly TRBD1 (5 bases). The germline gives CDR1 SGHRS, CDR2 YFSETQ. V was cut by 0 bases and J by 2 bases, with 8 bases left in between. CDR3 size: 15 residues. The CDR3 DNA reads as TGCGCCAGCAGCTTGGTTCAGGGAAACACCGGGGAGCTGTTTTTT. This translates into CASSLVQGNTGELFF.

Only a few counts were recorded for this clonotype. The V call is TRBV20-1, the J call TRBJ2-4, with 11 positions matching TRBD2. The CDR3 sequence is 15 residues long. V shed 4 bases, J shed 8 bases, and the junction held 10 bases outside the gene matches. Germline V gene lookup returns CDR1 DFQATT and CDR2 SNEGSKA (reference sequence). This CDR3 is CSAKPGLAAGDIQYF. The CDR3 region has the DNA TGCAGTGCTAAGCCGGGACTAGCGGCGGGTGACATTCAGTACTTC.

The V and J genes are TRBV24-1 and TRBJ2-1; D might be TRBD2 (5 bases). With 3 bases removed from V and 5 bases from J, the gap between germline ends came to 13 bases. The germline V gene has CDR1 KGHDR and CDR2 SFDVKD. The CDR3 loop spans 15 amino acids. In nucleotides, the CDR3 is TGTGCCACCAGTGATCTAGCAGCTCTCCACAATGAGCAGTTCTTC. Translating gives CATSDLAALHNEQFF.

This clonotype was observed a handful of times. J is TRBJ2-5 and V is TRBV4-3; TRBD2 agrees at 12 bases. CDR3 length: 14 residues. V lost 5 bases, J lost 5 bases, and 3 bases stayed unmatched. Germline loops: CDR1 LGHNA, CDR2 YSLEER. The CDR3 coding sequence is TGCGCCAGCAGCTATGGACTAGCGGGGGAGACCCAGTACTTC. Its translation: CASSYGLAGETQYF.

J is TRBJ2-5 and V is TRBV5-4; the match to TRBD1 covers 10 bases. Germline loops: CDR1 SGHNT, CDR2 YYREEE (reference sequence). The ends lost 3 bases at V and 5 bases at J; junction bases unmatched: 13. This CDR3 is 17 amino acids long. The chain's CDR3 is CASSSDLWTGGGETQYF. DNA of the CDR3: TGTGCCAGCAGCTCCGACCTTTGGACAGGGGGGGGGGAGACCCAGTACTTC.

The table lists this clonotype with a few counts. The genes are TRBV12-3 or TRBV12-4 and TRBJ2-1; a possible D gene is TRBD1 (6 bases). V lost 5 bases and J 1 base, leaving 21 bases between the germline ends. The CDR3 covers 18 residues. CDR3 region: CASSLYQGTIRSYNEQFF. CDR3 DNA sequence: TGTGCCAGCAGTCTATATCAGGGGACGATAAGGTCCTACAATGAGCAGTTCTTC.

This clonotype was seen a few times. The J gene is TRBJ2-2, the V gene TRBV11-3; 12 bases match TRBD2. The germline V gene encodes CDR1 SGHNT and CDR2 YENEEA. The CDR3 has 17 amino acids. After removal of 4 bases from V and 7 bases from J, the junction contained 10 bases not matched to a gene. The CDR3 nucleotides read TGTGCCAGCAGCTCCACTAGCGGGGGGCGTTCCATCGGGGAGCTGTTTTTT. It codes for CASSSTSGGRSIGELFF.

The chain employs TRBV4-1 and TRBJ2-7; D unresolved. The CDR3 extends over 16 amino acids. Between the trimmed V and J ends, which lost 4 bases and 3 bases, there was a span of 19 bases. Germline V lookup: CDR1 MGHRA, CDR2 YSYEKL. Here the CDR3 DNA reads TGCGCCAGCAGCCCCTACCAGGCTGGAGACTTCTACGAGCAGTACTTC. Translated, it gives CASSPYQAGDFYEQYF.

This rearrangement joins TRBV12-3 or TRBV12-4 to TRBJ1-1; D is undetermined. There are 14 residues in the CDR3. Trimming stripped 5 bases from V and 0 bases from J, with 10 bases between. The chain's CDR3 is CASSTQMMNTEAFF. DNA for the CDR3: TGTGCCAGCAGTACACAGATGATGAACACTGAAGCTTTCTTT.

This clonotype has just a few counts. V gene TRBV11-2 combines with J gene TRBJ2-3; 10 bases are a match to TRBD1. After removal of 5 bases from V and 0 bases from J, the junction contained 17 bases not matched to a gene. Germline V gene lookup returns CDR1 SGHAT and CDR2 FQNNGV. The CDR3 is made up of 20 amino acids. In DNA form, the CDR3 reads TGTGCCAGCAGCCGCCAGGGGACAGGGGTTACAGGGACTAGCACAGATACGCAGTATTTT. Translating gives CASSRQGTGVTGTSTDTQYF.

This clonotype was counted only a few times. The CDR3 protein is CASKAQAFYEQYF. The CDR3 DNA reads TGTGCCAGCAAAGCTCAGGCTTTCTACGAGCAGTACTTC. The chain is built from TRBV6-2 or TRBV6-3 and TRBJ2-7; D is ambiguous. This CDR3 has 13 residues. V shed 7 bases and J shed 3 bases, with 13 bases lying between them. CDR1 and CDR2 from the germline V gene are MNHEY and SVGEGT.

A few counts support this clonotype. The rearrangement links TRBV25-1 to TRBJ2-4; 7 nucleotides align to TRBD1. CDR1 and CDR2 (germline): MGHDK, SYGVNS. This CDR3 spans 13 amino acids. The ends lost 4 bases at V and 7 bases at J; junction bases unmatched: 4. CDR3 in amino acids: CASSVTGTNIQYF. The CDR3 region has the DNA TGTGCCAGCAGTGTGACAGGGACGAACATTCAGTACTTC.

This clonotype turned up a few times. J is TRBJ1-6 and V is TRBV30; 9 bases line up with TRBD1. CDR3 length equals 14 residues. V trimming: 2 bases; J trimming: 10 bases; junction bases outside the gene matches: 6. In germline, CDR1 is GTSNPN, CDR2 SVGIG (reference sequence). CDR3 coding DNA: TGTGCCTGGAGTACGGGACAGGGAGGATCACCCCTCCACTTT. The encoded protein is CAWSTGQGGSPLHF.

The chain uses TRBV7-6 and TRBJ2-3; perhaps TRBD2 as D (5 bases). CDR3 length equals 13 residues. V lost 0 bases and J lost 14, with 15 bases in between. The germline V gene encodes CDR1 SGHVS and CDR2 FNYEAQ. CDR3 nucleotides: TGTGCCAGCAGCTTAGCGGAGGTAGCTCCCGGGTATTTT. Protein: CASSLAEVAPGYF.

In its sample, this clonotype was seen a few times. The chain joins TRBV30 to TRBJ2-7, with D tentatively TRBD1 (5 bases). The V end was cut by 0 bases, the J end by 6 bases, with 9 bases between. Germline V CDR1 and CDR2: GTSNPN, SVGIG (reference sequence). This CDR3 region has 12 residues. For the CDR3, the DNA is TGTGCCTGGAGTGTATTTGGGGCCGAGCAGTACTTC. Residues: CAWSVFGAEQYF.

This rearrangement joins TRBV12-3 or TRBV12-4 to TRBJ1-3, with 9 bases that match TRBD1. This CDR3 comprises 14 residues. V shed 6 bases, J shed 4 bases, and the junction held 4 bases outside the gene matches. The CDR3 loop is CASRWTGAGNTIYF. Here the CDR3 DNA reads TGTGCCAGCAGGTGGACAGGGGCAGGAAACACCATATATTTT.

V gene TRBV5-4 combines with J gene TRBJ2-1; 8 bases line up with TRBD1. The CDR3 has 14 residues. Germline-derived CDR1 and CDR2 are SGHNT and YYREEE (reference sequence). Trimming took 3 bases from V and 7 from J; bases not matched to a gene: 6. In DNA form, the CDR3 reads TGTGCCAGCAGCTCGCAGGGGGCGGGAAATGAGCAGTTCTTC. Protein sequence: CASSSQGAGNEQFF.

This chain uses TRBV7-6 with TRBJ2-1; 10 bases agree with TRBD1. Germline V lookup: CDR1 SGHVS, CDR2 FNYEAQ. CDR3 length equals 15 residues. V was clipped by 3 bases and J by 8 bases; unmatched bases: 7. The CDR3 loop is CASSLTGTGVHEQFF. Written as DNA, the CDR3 is TGTGCCAGCAGCTTGACCGGGACAGGGGTACATGAGCAGTTCTTC.

The gene calls are TRBV9 and TRBJ2-5; 15 nucleotides align to TRBD2. This CDR3 contains 17 residues. Trimming cost V 3 bases and J 2 bases; bases outside gene matches: 5. CDR1 and CDR2 from the germline V gene are SGDLS and YYNGEE. This CDR3 reads CASSGGTSGGLQETQYF. Here the CDR3 DNA reads TGTGCCAGCAGCGGAGGGACTAGCGGGGGGCTACAAGAGACCCAGTACTTC. The entire variable domain, with the rest obtained from reference TRBV9 and TRBJ2-5, is as follows: DSGVTQTPKHLITATGQRVTLRCSPRSGDLSVYWYQQSLDQGLQFLIQYYNGEERAKGNILERFSAQQFPDLHSELNLSSLELGDSALYFCASSGGTSGGLQETQYFGPGTRLLVL.

This clonotype has a count of ten or more. The chain has TRBV12-3 or TRBV12-4 and TRBJ2-1; D ambiguous. The germline V and J ends were trimmed by 1 base and 7 bases, with 11 bases remaining between them. The CDR3 length is 14 residues. The CDR3 here is CASSLDGRSNEQFF. The CDR3 bases are TGTGCCAGCAGTTTAGACGGCAGGTCAAATGAGCAGTTCTTC.

In this sample, this clonotype turned up many times. The V gene is TRBV25-1, the J gene TRBJ2-7; the D gene is possibly TRBD2 (5 bases). The germline gives CDR1 MGHDK, CDR2 SYGVNS. Trimming left V 3 bases short and J 1 base short, with 13 bases between. This CDR3 is 15 amino acids long. DNA of the CDR3: TGTGCCAGCAGTGATCCCGCTGGGGAGTCCTACGAGCAGTACTTC. It is translated as CASSDPAGESYEQYF.

Written as DNA, the CDR3 is TGTGCCAGCAGCTCCCTATCCGGGGGGAACACCGGGGAGCTGTTTTTT. As protein: CASSSLSGGNTGELFF. V gene TRBV6-1 combines with J gene TRBJ2-2; D possibly corresponds to TRBD2 (6 bases). This CDR3 spans 16 amino acids. CDR1 and CDR2 from the germline V gene are MNHNS and SASEGT. V lost 6 bases, J lost 1 base, and 15 bases lay in between.

This clonotype came up a few times. The chain links TRBV6-1 to TRBJ1-5, with 7 bases fitting TRBD1. V lost 10 bases, J lost 3 bases, and 6 bases stayed unmatched. The CDR3 has 13 amino acids. Germline V CDR1 and CDR2: MNHNS, SASEGT. This chain's CDR3 is CATSGTVNQPQHF. DNA of the CDR3: TGTGCCACTTCAGGGACAGTCAATCAGCCCCAGCATTTT.

This clonotype was picked up a small number of times. The chain combines TRBV25-1 with TRBJ2-7; D is tentatively TRBD1 or TRBD2 (5 bases each). The CDR3 consists of 13 residues. The V and J ends lost 8 bases and 2 bases respectively, with 13 bases between them. Looked up from germline, CDR1 is MGHDK and CDR2 is SYGVNS. CDR3 in DNA: TGTGCCAGCCTAGGGACGGCTACCTACGAGCAGTACTTC. Protein product: CASLGTATYEQYF.

This clonotype was seen many times. This chain links TRBV7-2 with TRBJ2-1; D may be TRBD1 or TRBD2 (5 bases each). CDR1 is SGHTA, CDR2 FQGNSA, per germline. CDR3 length: 13 amino acids. V lost 1 base and J lost 15, with 16 bases in between. DNA for the CDR3: TGTGCCAGCAGCTTAGGTACGCTTGGGGGAGTGTTCTTC. It encodes CASSLGTLGGVFF.

This clonotype has just a few counts. The gene calls are TRBV9 and TRBJ1-1; no clear D. CDR1 and CDR2 from the germline V gene are SGDLS and YYNGEE. This CDR3 has 15 amino acids. Trimming took 0 bases from V and 0 from J, leaving 9 bases between them. The CDR3 here is CASSVGAALNTEAFF. The CDR3 bases are TGTGCCAGCAGCGTAGGGGCAGCCTTGAACACTGAAGCTTTCTTT.

This clonotype was seen repeatedly, ten times or more. The chain uses TRBV4-2 and TRBJ1-5; D is ambiguous. The V and J ends lost 1 base and 6 bases respectively, with 10 bases between them. Per the germline V gene, CDR1 is LGHNA and CDR2 is YNFKEQ. The CDR3 has 14 amino acids. The CDR3 DNA reads TGTGCCAGCAGCCAAGTTGAGGGAGGTCAGCCCCAGCATTTT. Translation gives CASSQVEGGQPQHF.